This TCR beta chain stems from a study of blood T cell repertoires in COVID-19. Background on the study: COVID-19 samples from acute and convalescent phases originated in the United States, Italy and Spain. PBMCs, B-cell-depleted T cells, or T cells were the source of the cDNA or gDNA that made up the material.

Ages ranged from about 18 to 89 years, with residence in approximately 23 US areas. The data were produced by immunoSEQ multiplex PCR, yet TCRdb's version contains in-frame clones alone and is incomplete. Here the sample spans roughly 190,000 clones, less than 90% being singletons. Germline V lookup: CDR1 SGHAT, CDR2 FQNNGV. V lost 3 bases and J lost 4; bases outside the gene matches: 13. The CDR3 totals 17 residues. Sequencing was carried out using PBMCs or T cells enriched from blood (not recorded which). The TCR comes from a woman in her twenties or thirties who had been exposed to COVID-19. The chain joins TRBV11-2 to TRBJ2-3; 7 bases are shared with TRBD2. CDR3 nucleotides: TGTGCCAGCAGCTTCCTCCTAGCGGCCGCCATCGCAGATACGCAGTATTTT. Residues: CASSFLLAAAIADTQYF.